This record looks at one TCR beta chain sequence and its context. No conserved phenylalanine or tryptophan is present at the end of the CDR3, so a read error is the likely explanation. This sample stems from a study of T cells in Graves' hyperthyroidism and ophthalmopathy. At the level of the study: Blood from the periphery was taken at initial diagnosis, before any treatment.

Clinical symptoms, serum thyroxine, TRAb, thyroid ultrasound and orbital computed tomography informed diagnoses. Fresh peripheral blood, 9.5 to 10 ml of it, supplied the PBMCs. TCR beta CDR3 regions were amplified from RNA transcripts. Primed by the HTBI set, a first-round RT-PCR was run on the TCR CDR3. TCRdb reanalysed the multiplex PCR reads using MiXCR and keeps one entry per CDR3 protein. The sample consists of nearly 750,000 distinct CDR3 sequences, roughly 32% of them appearing once. The receptor comes from a woman aged 40 to 55 with Graves' hyperthyroidism. Sequenced input: blood.

Here the CDR3 DNA reads TGTGCCAGCAGCCAAGGACAGGGAAATGAAAAACTGTTTCTT. This translates into CASSQGQGNEKLFL. This sequence joins TRBV7-6 and TRBJ1-4, with 8 positions matching TRBD1. Trimming removed 5 bases from V and 5 bases from J; junction bases left unmatched: 4. The CDR3 has 14 amino acids. Germline assignment: CDR1 SGHVS and CDR2 FNYEAQ.